This TCR beta chain derives from a study of shared clonotypes between healthy human individuals. Note on this clone: The target antigen is unknown.

The CDR3 runs 14 residues. V gave up 7 bases and J gave up 5 bases; unmatched junction bases: 9. Germline CDR1 and CDR2: MNHEY and SVGAGI. Study-wide results and caveats: It was observed that 5% to 6.5% of naive CD4 clonotypes were shared across a handful of donors. Rarefaction showed that sequencing of sorted subsets was incomplete (despite large depth).

Only in-frame clones appear in the TCRdb table, and some are missing; sequencing was by immunoSEQ multiplex PCR. The sample includes some 2,100,000 clones, about 93% of them seen just once. Naive CD8 cells were CD45RO-negative, positively selected for CCR7, excluding terminally differentiated effector memory CD45RA+ cells. This chain links TRBV6-5 with TRBJ2-7; TRBD1 aligns across 9 bases. This clonotype was sampled from a man between 18 and 29 years old in good health. Some clones in this sample may be carry-over from other donors' samples. The sequencing sample was made of naive CD8+ T cells from PBMCs. CDR3 in DNA: TGTGCCAGCACCTCTCGGACAGGGGTCCACGAGCAGTACTTC. Translating it yields CASTSRTGVHEQYF.